This T cell receptor (beta chain) was sequenced for a study of cytomegalovirus exposure and HLA in healthy donors (TCRdb year 2017). With regard to the full study: The 666 repertoires of the first cohort and the 120 or so validation repertoires were produced on the same platform, according to a later analysis. The study aimed to test whether cataloging public T cell receptors could reveal signatures of past pathogen exposure. Along with the roughly 670-subject first cohort, a separate validation cohort of over a hundred different subjects was used. High-throughput TCR immunosequencing, statistical association of individual TCRs with disease status, and machine learning were combined to predict cytomegalovirus infection status. On the study overall, not on this receptor specifically: The authors suggested that the approach could potentially be extended to other disease states and immunological phenotypes. A later analysis found that TCRs clustered in the first cohort also tended to co-occur in the roughly 120 validation repertoires, with 94% of cluster scores above 0. While some public TCRs were present in many individuals, most TCR sequences turned up only very rarely across donors. A later analysis lacked HLA typing for the validation cohort, so it scored co-occurrence in that cohort across all 120 repertoires. The study gave a list of roughly 150 TCR beta chains associated with cytomegalovirus. In vitro tests confirmed that three of the cytomegalovirus-associated TCR beta chains recognize cytomegalovirus antigens. The classifier was reported to diagnose cytomegalovirus status with high specificity and sensitivity in both the original and validation cohorts.

Turning to this clone: It lacks a known antigen. Base qualities were left out, and no much larger clone turns up one base away.

The library was generated by the immunoSEQ multiplex PCR assay. The original pipeline was this. A statistical classification framework was developed to diagnose cytomegalovirus status using the catalog of TCR beta chain sequences. In TCRdb, the immuneACCESS table is reduced to in-frame sequences with V and J assigned. These tables do not hold every clone; where another copy was compared, an unresolved V gene accounts for under half, and the others remain unexplained. V and J calls plus clone size are reproduced from that table; the DNA served to infer D and trimming. The sample table shows approximately 270,000 clones, and 85% to 90% are seen once. 0.35% to 0.4% of the sample goes to the ten largest clones. Separate from the approximately 700-subject first cohort, the validation cohort of 90 to 150 subjects was the group to which the donors belonged. Sequenced sample: PBMCs. The sequence was collected from a woman between 18 and 29 years old in good health and CMV-seronegative.

The nucleotides are TGTGCCAGCAGCTTAGTTTTAGATTCACCCCTCCACTTT. Its protein reads: CASSLVLDSPLHF. The chain links TRBV7-2 with TRBJ1-6; no D gene is confidently identified. The germline V gene supplies CDR1 SGHTA and CDR2 FQGNSA. The trim is 1 base for V and 8 bases for J, with a gap of 6 bases between the germline ends. Including cysteine and phenylalanine, the CDR3 has 13 amino acids. CDR3 DNA is the only sequence kept; it has 39 bases, read in frame from the first base.